This record looks at one T cell receptor beta chain sequence and its context. The sample is drawn from a study of regulatory T cells. Amplification used 52 TRBV primers and 13 TRBJ primers. Here immunoSEQ multiplex PCR was the method, and the copy in TCRdb shows in-frame clones only, minus some. The table has 10,000 or so clones, roughly 84% seen once. Every patient with CD3G deficiency had evidence of autoimmunity. Germline V gives CDR1 MNHNS, CDR2 SASEGT. The CDR3 runs to 16 residues. The V end was cut by 2 bases, the J end by 0 bases, with 11 bases between. The chain combines TRBV6-1 with TRBJ2-1, with D unresolved. What was sequenced was CD8+ T cells sorted from blood. The receptor was isolated from a person between 18 and 35 years old with CD3G deficiency. The CDR3, as DNA: TGTGCCAGCAGTGAACCGGCGAAGAGCTCCTACAATGAGCAGTTCTTC. Translating gives CASSEPAKSSYNEQFF.